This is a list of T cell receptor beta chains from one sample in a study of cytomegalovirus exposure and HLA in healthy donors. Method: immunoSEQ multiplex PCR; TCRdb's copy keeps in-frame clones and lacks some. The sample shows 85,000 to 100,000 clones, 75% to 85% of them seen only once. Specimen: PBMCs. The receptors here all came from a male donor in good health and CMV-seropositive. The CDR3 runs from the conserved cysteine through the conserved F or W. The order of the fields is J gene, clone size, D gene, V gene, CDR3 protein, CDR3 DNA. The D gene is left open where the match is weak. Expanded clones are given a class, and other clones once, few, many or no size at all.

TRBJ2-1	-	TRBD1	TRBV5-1	CASSIDPKTGGGKNEQFF	TGCGCCAGCAGCATTGACCCAAAGACAGGGGGCGGGAAAAATGAGCAGTTCTTC
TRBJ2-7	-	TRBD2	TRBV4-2	CASSPTGTSGGRISSSYEQYF	TGTGCCAGCAGCCCAACCGGGACTAGCGGGGGGCGAATCTCCAGCTCCTACGAGCAGTACTTC
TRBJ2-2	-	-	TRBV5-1	CASSSTQVTGELFF	TGCGCCAGCAGCTCAACACAGGTCACCGGGGAGCTGTTTTTT
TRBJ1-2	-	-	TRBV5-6	CASSLGQINYGYTF	TGTGCCAGCAGCTTGGGACAGATAAACTATGGCTACACCTTC
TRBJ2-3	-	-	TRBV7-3	CASSLTYRAAGDTQYF	TGTGCCAGCAGCTTAACTTACAGGGCGGCAGGAGATACGCAGTATTTT
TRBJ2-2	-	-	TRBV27	CASSLASGRFGTGELFF	TGTGCCAGCAGTTTGGCCAGCGGAAGGTTTGGCACCGGGGAGCTGTTTTTT
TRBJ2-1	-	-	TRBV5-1	CASSLGGYGYNEQFF	TGCGCCAGCAGCTTGGGCGGGTACGGGTACAATGAGCAGTTCTTC
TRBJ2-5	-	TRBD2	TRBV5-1	CASSRASGGAYETQYF	TGCGCCAGCAGCCGTGCTAGCGGGGGGGCCTATGAGACCCAGTACTTC
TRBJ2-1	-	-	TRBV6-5	CASSSLYNEQFF	TGTGCCAGCAGTTCCCTATACAATGAGCAGTTCTTC
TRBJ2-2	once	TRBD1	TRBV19	CASEDRGRGGELFF	TGTGCCAGTGAGGACAGGGGGCGCGGCGGGGAGCTGTTTTTT
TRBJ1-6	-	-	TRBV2	CASSVTAGHYNSPLHF	TGTGCCAGCAGTGTGACTGCCGGACACTATAATTCACCCCTCCACTTT
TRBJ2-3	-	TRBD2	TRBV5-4	CASSLGLAGGKTDTQYF	TGTGCCAGCAGCTTAGGACTAGCGGGGGGGAAGACAGATACGCAGTATTTT
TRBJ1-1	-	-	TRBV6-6	CASTLTNFNTEAFF	TGTGCCAGCACTTTAACCAACTTTAACACTGAAGCTTTCTTT
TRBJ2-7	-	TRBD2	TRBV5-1	CASSLAGGGGPGDEQYF	TGCGCCAGCAGCTTGGCGGGCGGCGGGGGGCCCGGGGACGAGCAGTACTTC
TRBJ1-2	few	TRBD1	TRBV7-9	CASSFQGASGYTF	TGTGCCAGCAGCTTCCAGGGGGCCAGCGGCTACACCTTC
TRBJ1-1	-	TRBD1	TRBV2	CASKEGGNTEAFF	TGTGCCAGCAAAGAAGGGGGCAACACTGAAGCTTTCTTT
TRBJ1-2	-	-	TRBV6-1	CASTGQTNYGYTF	TGTGCCAGCACCGGACAGACTAACTATGGCTACACCTTC
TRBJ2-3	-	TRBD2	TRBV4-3	CASSQDLAGPTDTQYF	TGCGCCAGCAGCCAAGATCTAGCGGGTCCGACAGATACGCAGTATTTT
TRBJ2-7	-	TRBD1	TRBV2	CASSGDRGKEQYF	TGTGCCAGCAGTGGGGACAGGGGGAAGGAGCAGTACTTC
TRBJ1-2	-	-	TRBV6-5	CASSPGLGMGGYTF	TGTGCCAGCAGCCCCGGACTTGGGATGGGAGGCTACACCTTC
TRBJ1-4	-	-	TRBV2	CASGNRESEKLFF	TGTGCCAGCGGGAACAGGGAGAGTGAAAAACTGTTTTTT
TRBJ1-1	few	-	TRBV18	CASSPRFEGEAFF	TGTGCCAGCTCACCTCGGTTCGAGGGTGAAGCTTTCTTT
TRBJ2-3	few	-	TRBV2	CASILGAGPRTDTQYF	TGTGCCAGCATCCTAGGGGCGGGGCCCCGCACAGATACGCAGTATTTT
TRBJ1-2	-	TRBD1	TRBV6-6	CASRPRAGGHYGYTF	TGTGCCAGCAGGCCGAGGGCAGGGGGACACTATGGCTACACCTTC
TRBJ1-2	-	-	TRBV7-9	CASSPRQNGYTF	TGTGCCAGCAGCCCTAGACAGAATGGCTACACCTTC
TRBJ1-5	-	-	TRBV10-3	CAISLRQGEPQHF	TGTGCCATCAGTCTACGCCAGGGTGAGCCCCAGCATTTT
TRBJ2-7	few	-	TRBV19	CASQKPRTRYSYEQYF	TGTGCCAGCCAGAAACCAAGGACACGCTACTCCTACGAGCAGTACTTC
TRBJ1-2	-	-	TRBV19	CASSKVNPGGNYGYTF	TGTGCCAGTAGTAAAGTAAATCCGGGAGGGAACTATGGCTACACCTTC
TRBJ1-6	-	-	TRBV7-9	CASSLATGVLNSPLHF	TGTGCCAGCAGCTTAGCGACGGGGGTTCTTAATTCACCCCTCCACTTT
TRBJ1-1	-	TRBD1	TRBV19	CASSIKGAVEAFF	TGTGCCAGTAGTATCAAGGGGGCAGTTGAAGCTTTCTTT
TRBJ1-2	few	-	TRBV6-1	CASSDDPRRFGAGYTF	TGTGCCAGCAGTGACGATCCCCGACGATTTGGGGCTGGCTACACCTTC
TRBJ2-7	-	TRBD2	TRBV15	CATSPKGERGVHEQYF	TGTGCCACCAGCCCAAAGGGGGAGCGGGGGGTCCACGAGCAGTACTTC
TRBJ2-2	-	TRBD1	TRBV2	CASLRDSNTGELFF	TGTGCCAGCCTACGGGACAGTAACACCGGGGAGCTGTTTTTT
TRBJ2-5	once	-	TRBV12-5	CASGLGLQETQYF	TGTGCTAGTGGGCTAGGACTTCAAGAGACCCAGTACTTC
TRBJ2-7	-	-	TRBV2	CASSGELPYEQYF	TGTGCCAGCAGTGGCGAACTGCCCTACGAGCAGTACTTC
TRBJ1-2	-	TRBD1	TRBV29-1	CSVEDTGANGYTF	TGCAGCGTTGAAGATACAGGGGCGAATGGCTACACCTTC
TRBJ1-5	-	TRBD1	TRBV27	CASSPTGTGLNQPQHF	TGTGCCAGCAGTCCTACCGGGACAGGGCTCAATCAGCCCCAGCATTTT